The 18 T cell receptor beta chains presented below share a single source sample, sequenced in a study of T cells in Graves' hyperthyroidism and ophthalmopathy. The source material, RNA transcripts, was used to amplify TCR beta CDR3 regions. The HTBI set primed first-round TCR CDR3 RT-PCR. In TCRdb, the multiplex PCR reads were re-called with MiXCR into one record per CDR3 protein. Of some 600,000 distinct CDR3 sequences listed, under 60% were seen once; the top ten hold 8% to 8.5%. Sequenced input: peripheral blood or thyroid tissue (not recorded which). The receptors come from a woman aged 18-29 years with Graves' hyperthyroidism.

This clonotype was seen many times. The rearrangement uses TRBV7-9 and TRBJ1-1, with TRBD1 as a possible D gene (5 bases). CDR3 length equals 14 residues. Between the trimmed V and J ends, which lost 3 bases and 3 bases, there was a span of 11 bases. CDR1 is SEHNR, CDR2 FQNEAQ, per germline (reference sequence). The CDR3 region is CASSLAEGYTEAFF. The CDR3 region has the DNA TGTGCCAGCAGCTTGGCAGAGGGGTACACTGAAGCTTTCTTT.

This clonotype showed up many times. Written as DNA, the CDR3 is TGTGCCACCAGTGCTCCGGGGGGAAGCCAGCCCCAGCATTTT. It specifies CATSAPGGSQPQHF. The chain combines TRBV24-1 with TRBJ1-5; D possibly corresponds to TRBD1 (5 bases). The CDR3 sequence is 14 residues long. V was clipped by 5 bases and J by 7 bases, with 14 bases between them. The germline CDR1 and CDR2 sequences are KGHDR and SFDVKD.

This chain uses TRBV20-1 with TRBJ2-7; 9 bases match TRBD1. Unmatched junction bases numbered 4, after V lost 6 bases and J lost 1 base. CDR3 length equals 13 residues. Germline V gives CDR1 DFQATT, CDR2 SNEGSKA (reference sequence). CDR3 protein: CSATDRGSYEQYF. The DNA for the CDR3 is TGCAGTGCCACCGACAGGGGGTCCTACGAGCAGTACTTC.

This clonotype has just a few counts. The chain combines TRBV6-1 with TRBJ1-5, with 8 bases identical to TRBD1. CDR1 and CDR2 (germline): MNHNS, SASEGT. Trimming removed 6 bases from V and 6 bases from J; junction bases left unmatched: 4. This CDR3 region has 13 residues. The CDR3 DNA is TGTGCCAGCAGACAGGGGGATGGTCAGCCCCAGCATTTT. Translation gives CASRQGDGQPQHF.

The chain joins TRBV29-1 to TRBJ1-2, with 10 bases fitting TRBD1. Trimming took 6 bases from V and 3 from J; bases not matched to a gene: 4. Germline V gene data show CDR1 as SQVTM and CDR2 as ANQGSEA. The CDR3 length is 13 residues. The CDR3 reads CSVRQGAYYGYTF. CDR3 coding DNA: TGCAGCGTCCGACAGGGGGCTTACTATGGCTACACCTTC.

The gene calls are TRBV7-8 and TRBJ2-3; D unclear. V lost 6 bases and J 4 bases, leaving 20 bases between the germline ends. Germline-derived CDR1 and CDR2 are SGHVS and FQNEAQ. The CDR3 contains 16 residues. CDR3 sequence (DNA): TGTGCCAGCAGTCGAGGTGTACCCGTGGGCGCAGATACGCAGTATTTT. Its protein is CASSRGVPVGADTQYF. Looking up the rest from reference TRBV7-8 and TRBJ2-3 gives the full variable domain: GAGVSQSPRYKVAKRGQDVALRCDPISGHVSLFWYQQALGQGPEFLTYFQNEAQLDKSGLPSDRFFAERPEGSVSTLKIQRTQQEDSAVYLCASSRGVPVGADTQYFGPGTRLTVL.

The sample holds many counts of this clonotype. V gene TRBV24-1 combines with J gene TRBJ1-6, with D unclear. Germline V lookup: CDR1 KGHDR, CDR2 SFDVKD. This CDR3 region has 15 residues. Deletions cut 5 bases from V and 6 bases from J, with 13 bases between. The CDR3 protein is CATSARESSNSPLHF. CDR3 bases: TGTGCCACCAGTGCCCGGGAATCAAGTAATTCACCCCTCCACTTT.

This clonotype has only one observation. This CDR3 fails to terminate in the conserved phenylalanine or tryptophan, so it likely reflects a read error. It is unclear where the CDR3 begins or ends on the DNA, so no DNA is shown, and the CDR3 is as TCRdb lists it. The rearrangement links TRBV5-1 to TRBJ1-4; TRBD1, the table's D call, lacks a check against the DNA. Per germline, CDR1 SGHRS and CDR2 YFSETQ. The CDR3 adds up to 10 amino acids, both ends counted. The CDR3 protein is CASSFQGAPR.

This chain's CDR3 is CAISPPGQAQKLFF. CDR3 DNA sequence: TGTGCCATCTCACCACCGGGACAGGCTCAAAAACTGTTTTTT. This chain uses TRBV10-3 with TRBJ1-4; TRBD1 matches at 8 bases. The junction had 11 bases not matched to a gene; V was cut back by 8 bases and J by 9 bases. Germline V gene lookup returns CDR1 ENHRY and CDR2 SYGVKD. The CDR3 contains 14 residues.

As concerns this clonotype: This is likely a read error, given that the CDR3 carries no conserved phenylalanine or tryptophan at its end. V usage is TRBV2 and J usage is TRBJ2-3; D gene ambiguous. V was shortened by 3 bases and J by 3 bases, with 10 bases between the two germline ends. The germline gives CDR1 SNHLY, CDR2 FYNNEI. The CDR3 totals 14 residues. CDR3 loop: CASSEQERTDTQYL. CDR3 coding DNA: TGTGCCAGCAGTGAGCAGGAGAGAACAGATACGCAGTATCTT.

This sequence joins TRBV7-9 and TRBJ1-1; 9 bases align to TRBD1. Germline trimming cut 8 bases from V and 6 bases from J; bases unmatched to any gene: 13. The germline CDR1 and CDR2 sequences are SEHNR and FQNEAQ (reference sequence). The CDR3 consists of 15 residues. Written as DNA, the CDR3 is TGTGCCAGCTCACCCTCGACAGGGGGATTGGCTGAAGCTTTCTTT. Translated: CASSPSTGGLAEAFF.

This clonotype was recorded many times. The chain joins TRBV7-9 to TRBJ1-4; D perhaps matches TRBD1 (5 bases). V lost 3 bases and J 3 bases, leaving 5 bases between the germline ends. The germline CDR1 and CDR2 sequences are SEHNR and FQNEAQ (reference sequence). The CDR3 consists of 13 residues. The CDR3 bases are TGTGCCAGCAGCTTGGGACCTAATGAAAAACTGTTTTTT. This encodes CASSLGPNEKLFF.

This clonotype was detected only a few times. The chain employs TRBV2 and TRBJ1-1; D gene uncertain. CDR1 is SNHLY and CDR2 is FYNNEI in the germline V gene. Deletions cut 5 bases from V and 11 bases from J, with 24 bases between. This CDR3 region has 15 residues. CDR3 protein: CASSSPRGLNREAFF. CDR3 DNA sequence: TGTGCCAGCAGTTCCCCCCGAGGCCTAAATCGTGAGGCTTTCTTT.

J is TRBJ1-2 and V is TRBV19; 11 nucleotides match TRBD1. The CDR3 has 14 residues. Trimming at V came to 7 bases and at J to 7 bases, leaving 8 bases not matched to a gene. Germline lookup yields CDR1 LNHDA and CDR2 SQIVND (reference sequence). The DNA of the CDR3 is TGTGCCAGTACCACGGACAGGGGGCTGAGTGGCTACACCTTC. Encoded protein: CASTTDRGLSGYTF.

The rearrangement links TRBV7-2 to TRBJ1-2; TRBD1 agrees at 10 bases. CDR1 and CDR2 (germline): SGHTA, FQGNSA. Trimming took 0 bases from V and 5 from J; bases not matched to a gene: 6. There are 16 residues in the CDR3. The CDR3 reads CASSLARQGAGYGYTF. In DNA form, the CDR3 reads TGTGCCAGCAGCTTAGCCCGACAGGGGGCGGGGTATGGCTACACCTTC.

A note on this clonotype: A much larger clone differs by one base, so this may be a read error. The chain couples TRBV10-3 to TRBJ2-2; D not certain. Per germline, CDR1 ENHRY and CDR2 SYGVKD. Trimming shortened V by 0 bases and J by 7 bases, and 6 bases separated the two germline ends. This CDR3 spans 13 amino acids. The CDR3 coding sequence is TGTGCCATCAGTGAGTCGGCTGTCGGGGAGCTGTTTTTT. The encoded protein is CAISESAVGELFF.

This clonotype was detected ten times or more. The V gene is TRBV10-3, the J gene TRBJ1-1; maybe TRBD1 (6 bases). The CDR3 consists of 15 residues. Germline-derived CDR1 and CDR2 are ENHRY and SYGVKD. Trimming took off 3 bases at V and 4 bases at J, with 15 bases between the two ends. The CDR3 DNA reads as TGTGCCATCAGTGACCCGACAGGACCGCGCACTGAAGCTTTCTTT. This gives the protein CAISDPTGPRTEAFF.

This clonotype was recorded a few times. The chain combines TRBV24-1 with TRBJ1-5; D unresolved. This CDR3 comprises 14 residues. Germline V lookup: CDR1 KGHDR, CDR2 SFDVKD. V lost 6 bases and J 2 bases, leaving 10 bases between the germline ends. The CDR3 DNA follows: TGTGCCACCAGTACGAAGGCTGGCAATCAGCCCCAGCATTTT. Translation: CATSTKAGNQPQHF.